The T cell receptor beta chain under discussion was sequenced for a study of cytomegalovirus exposure and HLA in healthy donors. Study conclusions and caveats: It was only CMV serostatus that was available as immune exposure information. Most of the CMV-associated TCR beta chains (in a later analysis) appeared to be HLA-restricted. It was reported that the classifier diagnosed cytomegalovirus status with high specificity and sensitivity in both the original and validation cohorts.

Remarks on this clone: Its specificity is unknown.

At collection, donors were nominally healthy, but unrecorded immune exposures were probable. Germline loops: CDR1 SEHNR, CDR2 FQNEAQ (reference sequence). This CDR3 comprises 14 residues. The junction had 4 bases not matched to a gene; V was cut back by 3 bases and J by 3 bases. The PCR ran on 60 Vbeta and 13 Jbeta primers. Profiling relied on immunoSEQ multiplex PCR, and the TCRdb table lists in-frame clones only, not all of them. The sample lists 150,000 to 250,000 clones, 65% to 80% seen once, with around 4.8% in the top ten. The receptor's source is a woman in her twenties or thirties in good health and CMV-seropositive. The sample comprised PBMCs. V usage is TRBV7-9 and J usage is TRBJ2-5, with 7 bases fitting TRBD1. CDR3 residues: CASSFPGQKETQYF. In DNA, the CDR3 is TGTGCCAGCAGCTTCCCGGGACAGAAAGAGACCCAGTACTTC.